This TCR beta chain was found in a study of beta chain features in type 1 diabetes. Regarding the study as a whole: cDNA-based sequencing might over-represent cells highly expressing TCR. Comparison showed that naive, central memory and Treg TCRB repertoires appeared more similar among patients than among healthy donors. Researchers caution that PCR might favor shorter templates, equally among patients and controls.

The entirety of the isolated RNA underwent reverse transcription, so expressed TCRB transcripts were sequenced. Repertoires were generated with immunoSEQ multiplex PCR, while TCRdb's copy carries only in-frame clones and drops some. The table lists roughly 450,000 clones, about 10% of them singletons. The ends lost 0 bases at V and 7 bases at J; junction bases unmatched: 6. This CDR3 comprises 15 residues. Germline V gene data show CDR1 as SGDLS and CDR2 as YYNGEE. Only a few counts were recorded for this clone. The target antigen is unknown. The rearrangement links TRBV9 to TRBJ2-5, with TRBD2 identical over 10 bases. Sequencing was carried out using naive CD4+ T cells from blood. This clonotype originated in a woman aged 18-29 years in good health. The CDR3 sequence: CASSVGAGGPGTQYF. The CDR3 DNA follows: TGTGCCAGCAGCGTAGGAGCGGGGGGGCCGGGGACCCAGTACTTC.